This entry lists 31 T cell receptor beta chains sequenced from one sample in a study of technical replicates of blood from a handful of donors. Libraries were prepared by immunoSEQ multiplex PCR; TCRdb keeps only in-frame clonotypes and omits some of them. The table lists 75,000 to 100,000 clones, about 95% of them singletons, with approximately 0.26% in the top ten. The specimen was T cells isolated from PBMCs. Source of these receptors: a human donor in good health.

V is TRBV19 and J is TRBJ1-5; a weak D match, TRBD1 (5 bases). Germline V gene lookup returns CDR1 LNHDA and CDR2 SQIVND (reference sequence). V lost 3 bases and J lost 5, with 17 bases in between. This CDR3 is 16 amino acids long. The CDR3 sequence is CASSMAVQEGYQPQHF. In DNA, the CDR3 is TGTGCCAGTAGTATGGCCGTACAGGAGGGTTATCAGCCCCAGCATTTT.

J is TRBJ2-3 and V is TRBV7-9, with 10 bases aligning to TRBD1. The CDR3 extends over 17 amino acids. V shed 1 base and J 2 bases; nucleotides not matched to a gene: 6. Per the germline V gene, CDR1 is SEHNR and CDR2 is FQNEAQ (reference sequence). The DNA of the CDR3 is TGTGCCAGCAGCTTAGGGACAGGGGGATGGGACACAGATACGCAGTATTTT. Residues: CASSLGTGGWDTDTQYF. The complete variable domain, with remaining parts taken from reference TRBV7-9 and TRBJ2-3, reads DTGVSQNPRHKITKRGQNVTFRCDPISEHNRLYWYRQTLGQGPEFLTYFQNEAQLEKSRLLSDRFSAERPKGSFSTLEIQRTEQGDSAMYLCASSLGTGGWDTDTQYFGPGTRLTVL.

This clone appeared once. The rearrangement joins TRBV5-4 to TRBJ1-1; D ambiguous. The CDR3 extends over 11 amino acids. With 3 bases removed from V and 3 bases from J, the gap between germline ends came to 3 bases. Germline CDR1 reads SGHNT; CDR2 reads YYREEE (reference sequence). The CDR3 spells CASSSYTEAFF. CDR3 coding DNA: TGTGCCAGCAGCTCGTACACTGAAGCTTTCTTT.

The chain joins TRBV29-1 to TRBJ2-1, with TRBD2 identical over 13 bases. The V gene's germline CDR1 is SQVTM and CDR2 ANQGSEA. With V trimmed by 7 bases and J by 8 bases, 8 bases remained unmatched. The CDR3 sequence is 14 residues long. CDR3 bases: TGCAGCGGCAGAGGACTAGCGGGAGCGTATGAGCAGTTCTTC. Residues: CSGRGLAGAYEQFF.

CDR3 nucleotides: TGTGCCAGTAGAGTTGACAGGACATCCTACGAGCAGTACTTC. This translates into CASRVDRTSYEQYF. The chain couples TRBV19 to TRBJ2-7; D perhaps matches TRBD1 (6 bases). Germline assignment: CDR1 LNHDA and CDR2 SQIVND (reference sequence). CDR3 length: 14 residues. Deletions cut 6 bases from V and 1 base from J, with 13 bases between.

The CDR3 loop reads CASSFLTQDLCEKLFF. CDR3 coding DNA: TGTGCCAGCAGTTTCCTGACCCAGGATCTTTGTGAAAAACTGTTTTTT. The V call is TRBV28, the J call TRBJ1-4, with D uncertain. The germline V gene has CDR1 MDHEN and CDR2 SYDVKM. The CDR3 runs to 16 residues. Between the trimmed V and J ends, which lost 3 bases and 7 bases, there was a span of 18 bases.

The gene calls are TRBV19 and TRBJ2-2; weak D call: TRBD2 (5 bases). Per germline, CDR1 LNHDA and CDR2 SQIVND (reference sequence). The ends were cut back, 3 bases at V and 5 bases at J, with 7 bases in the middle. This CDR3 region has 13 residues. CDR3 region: CASSIRGTGELFF. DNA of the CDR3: TGTGCCAGTAGTATTCGGGGAACCGGGGAGCTGTTTTTT.

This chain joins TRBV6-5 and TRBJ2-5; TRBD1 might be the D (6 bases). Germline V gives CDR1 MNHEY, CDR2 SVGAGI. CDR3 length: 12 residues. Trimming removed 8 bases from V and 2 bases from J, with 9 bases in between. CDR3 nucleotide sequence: TGTGCCAGCCGGACAGATCAAGAGACCCAGTACTTC. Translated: CASRTDQETQYF.

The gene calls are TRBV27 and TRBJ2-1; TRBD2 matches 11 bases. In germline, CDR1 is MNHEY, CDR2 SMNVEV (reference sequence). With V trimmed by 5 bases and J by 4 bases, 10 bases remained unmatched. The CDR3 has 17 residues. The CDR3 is CASSPGAASGRYNEQFF. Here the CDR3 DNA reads TGTGCCAGCAGTCCAGGGGCCGCTAGCGGGAGGTACAATGAGCAGTTCTTC.

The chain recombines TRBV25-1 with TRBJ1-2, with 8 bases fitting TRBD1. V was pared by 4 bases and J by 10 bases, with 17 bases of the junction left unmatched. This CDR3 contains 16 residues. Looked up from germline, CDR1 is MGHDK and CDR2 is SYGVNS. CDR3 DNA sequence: TGTGCCAGCAGTGCAGAAACCGGGACAGGTGGGGGATCCTACACCTTC. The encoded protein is CASSAETGTGGGSYTF.

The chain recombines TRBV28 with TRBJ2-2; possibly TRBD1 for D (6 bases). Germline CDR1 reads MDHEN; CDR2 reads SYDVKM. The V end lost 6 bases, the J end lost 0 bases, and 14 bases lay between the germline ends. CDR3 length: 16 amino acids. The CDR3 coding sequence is TGTGCCAGCAGCGAAATCGGGACAACGAACACCGGGGAGCTGTTTTTT. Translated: CASSEIGTTNTGELFF.

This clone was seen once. The CDR3 DNA reads as TGTGCCAGCAGTGAAGATTTACCGGAGGCCCAGTACTTC. Its translation: CASSEDLPEAQYF. The rearrangement joins TRBV2 to TRBJ2-5, with D possibly matching TRBD2 (5 bases). V lost 1 base and J lost 9, with 12 bases in between. The CDR3 is 13 amino acids. Germline loops: CDR1 SNHLY, CDR2 FYNNEI.

Written as DNA, the CDR3 is TGTGCCAGCAGCCTCCGAGCGCAACCCTACGAGCAGTACTTC. As protein: CASSLRAQPYEQYF. The rearrangement links TRBV9 to TRBJ2-7; D is unclear. V was shortened by 4 bases and J by 2 bases, with 13 bases between the two germline ends. There are 14 residues in the CDR3. The V gene's germline CDR1 is SGDLS and CDR2 YYNGEE.

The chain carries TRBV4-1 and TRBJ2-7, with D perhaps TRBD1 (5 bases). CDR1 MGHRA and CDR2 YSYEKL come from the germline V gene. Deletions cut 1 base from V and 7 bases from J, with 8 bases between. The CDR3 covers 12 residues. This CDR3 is CASSQGTREQYF. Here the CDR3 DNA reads TGCGCCAGCAGCCAAGGGACACGGGAGCAGTACTTC.

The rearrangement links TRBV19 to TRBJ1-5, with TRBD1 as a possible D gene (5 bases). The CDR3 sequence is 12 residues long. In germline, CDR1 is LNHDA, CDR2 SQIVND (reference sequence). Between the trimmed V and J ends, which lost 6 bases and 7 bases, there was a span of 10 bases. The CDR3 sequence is CASSRVPQPQHF. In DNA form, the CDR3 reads TGTGCCAGTAGCAGGGTCCCCCAGCCCCAGCATTTT.

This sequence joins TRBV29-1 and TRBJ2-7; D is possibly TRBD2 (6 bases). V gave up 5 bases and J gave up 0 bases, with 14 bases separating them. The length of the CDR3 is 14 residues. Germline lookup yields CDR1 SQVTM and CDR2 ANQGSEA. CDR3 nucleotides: TGCAGCGTTCCCGCTAGCGTTAGCTCCTACGAGCAGTACTTC. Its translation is CSVPASVSSYEQYF.

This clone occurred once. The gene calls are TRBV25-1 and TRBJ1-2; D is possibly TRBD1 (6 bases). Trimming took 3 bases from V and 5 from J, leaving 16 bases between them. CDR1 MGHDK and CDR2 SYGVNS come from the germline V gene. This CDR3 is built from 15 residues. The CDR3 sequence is CASSDDSGHVYGYTF. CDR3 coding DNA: TGTGCCAGCAGTGATGACTCGGGACACGTTTATGGCTACACCTTC.

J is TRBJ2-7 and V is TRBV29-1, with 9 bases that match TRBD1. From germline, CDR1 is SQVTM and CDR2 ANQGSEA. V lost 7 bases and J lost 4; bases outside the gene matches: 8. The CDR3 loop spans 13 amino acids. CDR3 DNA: TGCAGCGCCTTACAGGGGGCGCAGTACGAGCAGTACTTC. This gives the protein CSALQGAQYEQYF.

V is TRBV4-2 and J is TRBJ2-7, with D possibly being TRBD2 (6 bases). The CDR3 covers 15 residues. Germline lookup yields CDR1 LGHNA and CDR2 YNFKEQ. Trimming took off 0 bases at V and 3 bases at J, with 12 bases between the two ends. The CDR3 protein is CASSQDLGLGYEQYF. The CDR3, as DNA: TGTGCCAGCAGCCAAGATCTGGGACTCGGCTACGAGCAGTACTTC.

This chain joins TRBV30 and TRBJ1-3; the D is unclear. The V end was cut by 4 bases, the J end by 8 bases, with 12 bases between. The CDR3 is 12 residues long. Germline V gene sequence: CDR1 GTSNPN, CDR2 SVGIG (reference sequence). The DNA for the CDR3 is TGTGCCTGGACGAGGCAGAGCGACACCATATATTTT. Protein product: CAWTRQSDTIYF.

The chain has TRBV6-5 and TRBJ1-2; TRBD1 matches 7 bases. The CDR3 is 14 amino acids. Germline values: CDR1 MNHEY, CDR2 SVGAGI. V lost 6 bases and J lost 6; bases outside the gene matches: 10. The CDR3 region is CASRKDRVRDGYTF. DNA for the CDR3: TGTGCCAGCAGAAAAGACAGGGTACGGGATGGCTACACCTTC.

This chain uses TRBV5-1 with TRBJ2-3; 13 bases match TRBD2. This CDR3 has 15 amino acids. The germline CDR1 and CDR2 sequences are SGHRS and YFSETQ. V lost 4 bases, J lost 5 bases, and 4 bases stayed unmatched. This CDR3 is CASSQWTSGGDTQYF. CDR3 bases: TGCGCCAGCAGCCAGTGGACTAGCGGGGGAGATACGCAGTATTTT.

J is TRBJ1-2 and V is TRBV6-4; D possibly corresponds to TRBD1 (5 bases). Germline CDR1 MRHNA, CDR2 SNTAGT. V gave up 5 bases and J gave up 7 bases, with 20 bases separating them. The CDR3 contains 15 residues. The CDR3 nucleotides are TGTGCCAGCAGTCCAGAGACAGAGAGCTATGGTGGCTACACCTTC. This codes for CASSPETESYGGYTF.

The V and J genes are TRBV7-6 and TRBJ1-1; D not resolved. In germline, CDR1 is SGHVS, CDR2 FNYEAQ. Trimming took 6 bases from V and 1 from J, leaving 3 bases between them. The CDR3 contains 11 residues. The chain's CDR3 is CASRQNTEAFF. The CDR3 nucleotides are TGTGCCAGCAGACAGAACACTGAAGCTTTCTTT.

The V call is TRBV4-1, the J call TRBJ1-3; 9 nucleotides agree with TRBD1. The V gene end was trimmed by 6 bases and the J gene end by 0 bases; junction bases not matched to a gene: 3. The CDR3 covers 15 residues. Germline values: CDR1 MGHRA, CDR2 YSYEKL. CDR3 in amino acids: CASREDRGSGNTIYF. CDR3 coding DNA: TGCGCCAGCAGGGAGGACAGGGGCTCTGGAAACACCATATATTTT.

This CDR3 is CASSESGYPGYTF. Here the CDR3 DNA reads TGTGCCAGCAGTGAATCGGGGTACCCTGGCTACACCTTC. The chain has TRBV2 and TRBJ1-2, with D unclear. The CDR3 has 13 residues. Germline CDR1 SNHLY, CDR2 FYNNEI. Trimming pared 2 bases from V and 7 bases from J, leaving 11 bases between. Based on the CDR3 plus reference TRBV2 and TRBJ1-2, the full variable domain is EPEVTQTPSHQVTQMGQEVILRCVPISNHLYFYWYRQILGQKVEFLVSFYNNEISEKSEIFDDQFSVERPDGSNFTLKIRSTKLEDSAMYFCASSESGYPGYTFGSGTRLTVV.

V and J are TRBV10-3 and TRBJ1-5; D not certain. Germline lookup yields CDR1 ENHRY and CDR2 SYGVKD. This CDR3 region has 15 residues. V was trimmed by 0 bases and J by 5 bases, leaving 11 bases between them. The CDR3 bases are TGTGCCATCAGTGAGTCGATTCTTGGAGATCAGCCCCAGCATTTT. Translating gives CAISESILGDQPQHF.

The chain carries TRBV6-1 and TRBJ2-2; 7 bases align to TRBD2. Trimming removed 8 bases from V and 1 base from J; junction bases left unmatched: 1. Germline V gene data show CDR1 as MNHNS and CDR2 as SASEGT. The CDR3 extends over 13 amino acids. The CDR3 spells CASWGGNTGELFF. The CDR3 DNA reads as TGTGCCAGCTGGGGGGGGAACACCGGGGAGCTGTTTTTT.

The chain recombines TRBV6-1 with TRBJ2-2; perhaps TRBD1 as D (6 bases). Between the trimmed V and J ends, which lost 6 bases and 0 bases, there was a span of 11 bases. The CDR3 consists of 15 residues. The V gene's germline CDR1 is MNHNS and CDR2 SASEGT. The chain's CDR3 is CASRNRAPNTGELFF. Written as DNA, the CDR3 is TGTGCCAGCAGAAACAGGGCCCCGAACACCGGGGAGCTGTTTTTT.

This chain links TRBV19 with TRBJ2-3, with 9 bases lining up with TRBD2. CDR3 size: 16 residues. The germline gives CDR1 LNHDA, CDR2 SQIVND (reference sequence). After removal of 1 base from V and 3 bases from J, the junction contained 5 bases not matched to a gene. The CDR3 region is CASSIGRREGTDTQYF. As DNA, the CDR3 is TGTGCCAGTAGTATAGGAAGGCGGGAGGGAACAGATACGCAGTATTTT. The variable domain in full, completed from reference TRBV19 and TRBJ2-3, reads DGGITQSPKYLFRKEGQNVTLSCEQNLNHDAMYWYRQDPGQGLRLIYYSQIVNDFQKGDIAEGYSVSREKKESFPLTVTSAQKNPTAFYLCASSIGRREGTDTQYFGPGTRLTVL.

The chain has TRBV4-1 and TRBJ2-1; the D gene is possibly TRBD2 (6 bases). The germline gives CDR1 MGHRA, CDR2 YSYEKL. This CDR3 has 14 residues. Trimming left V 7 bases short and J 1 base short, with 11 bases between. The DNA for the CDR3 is TGCGCCAGCACCTTACGGGGGTCCTACAATGAGCAGTTCTTC. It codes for CASTLRGSYNEQFF.